The clone carrying this T cell receptor (beta chain) was seen a single time. In the study's own analysis: The authors estimated nucleated cell counts from reference gene primer amplification. Assay: immunoSEQ multiplex PCR; the TCRdb copy retains only in-frame clones and omits some. V and J calls and clone size are as listed in that table; D and trimming were resolved from the DNA. The sample has some 200,000 clones, about four fifths seen once. The data are from a study of blood T cell repertoires in COVID-19. Study-wide context: PBMCs, B-cell-depleted T cells, or T cells were the source of the cDNA or gDNA that made up the material.

This CDR3 spans 15 amino acids. V was clipped by 3 bases and J by 1 base, with 12 bases between them. Looked up from germline, CDR1 is MGHRA and CDR2 is YSYEKL. The sample taken for sequencing was PBMCs or T cells enriched from blood (not recorded which). This TCR was sampled from a middle-aged woman with acute COVID-19. The chain is built from TRBV4-1 and TRBJ1-2; D call uncertain. DNA for the CDR3: TGCGCCAGCAGCCAGGCGGAGAGGGATAACTATGGCTACACCTTC. Amino acid sequence: CASSQAERDNYGYTF.